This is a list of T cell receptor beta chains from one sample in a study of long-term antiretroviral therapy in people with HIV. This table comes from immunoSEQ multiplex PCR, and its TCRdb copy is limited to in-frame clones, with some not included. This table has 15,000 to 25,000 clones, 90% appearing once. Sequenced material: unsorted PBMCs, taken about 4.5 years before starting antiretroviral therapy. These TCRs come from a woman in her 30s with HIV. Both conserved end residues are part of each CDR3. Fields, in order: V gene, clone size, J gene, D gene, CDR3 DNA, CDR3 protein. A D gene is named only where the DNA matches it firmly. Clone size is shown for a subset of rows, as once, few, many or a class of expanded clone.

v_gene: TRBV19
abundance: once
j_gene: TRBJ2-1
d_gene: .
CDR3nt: TGTGCCAGTAGTGTTAGCGGATCCTACAATGAGCAGTTCTTC
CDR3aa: CASSVSGSYNEQFF

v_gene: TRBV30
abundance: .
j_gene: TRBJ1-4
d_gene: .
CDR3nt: TGTGCCTGGAGTGGTGGGGACGGGGATGAAAAACTGTTTTTT
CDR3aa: CAWSGGDGDEKLFF

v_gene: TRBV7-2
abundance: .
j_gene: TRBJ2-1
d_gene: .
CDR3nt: TGTGCCAGCAGCCCGGAAGTCGGGCCCTACAATGAGCAGTTCTTC
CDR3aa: CASSPEVGPYNEQFF

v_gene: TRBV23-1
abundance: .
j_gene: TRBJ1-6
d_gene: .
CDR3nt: TGCGCCAGCAGTCCTCAAGATACGGGACACCAAGAAGATAATTCACCCCTCCACTTT
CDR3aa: CASSPQDTGHQEDNSPLHF

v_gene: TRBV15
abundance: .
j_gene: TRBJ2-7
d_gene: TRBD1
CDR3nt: TGTGCCACCAGCTCCGGGACAGGGGTCTACGAGCAGTACTTC
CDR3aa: CATSSGTGVYEQYF

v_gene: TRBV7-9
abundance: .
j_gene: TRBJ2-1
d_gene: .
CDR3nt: TGTGCCAGCAGCTTAGCCCCCACAGGGCTAAGCTCCTACAATGAGCAGTTCTTC
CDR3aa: CASSLAPTGLSSYNEQFF

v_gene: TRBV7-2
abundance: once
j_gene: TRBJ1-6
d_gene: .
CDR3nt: TGTGCCAGCAGCCCGGACAGCCGAGACCCCCTCCACTTT
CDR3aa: CASSPDSRDPLHF

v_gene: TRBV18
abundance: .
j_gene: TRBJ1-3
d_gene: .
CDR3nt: TGTGCCAGCTCACCACTTGGACAGTCCTCCTCTGGAAACACCATATATTTT
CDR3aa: CASSPLGQSSSGNTIYF

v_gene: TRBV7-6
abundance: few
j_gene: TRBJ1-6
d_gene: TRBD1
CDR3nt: TGTGCCAGCAGCCCACAGGGGTCATATAATTCACCCCTCCACTTT
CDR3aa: CASSPQGSYNSPLHF

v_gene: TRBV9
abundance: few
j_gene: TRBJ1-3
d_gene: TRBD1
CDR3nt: TGTGCCAGCAGCGTGGGGACAGTCCGGAACACCATATATTTT
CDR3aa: CASSVGTVRNTIYF

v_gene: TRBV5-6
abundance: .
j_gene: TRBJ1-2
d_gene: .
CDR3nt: TGTGCCAGCAGCTTGTCGGGGGGACACTATGGCTACACCTTC
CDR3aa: CASSLSGGHYGYTF

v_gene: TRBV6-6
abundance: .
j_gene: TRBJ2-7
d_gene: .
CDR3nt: TGTGCCAGCAGTTACTCGCACAGCTCCTACGAGCAGTACTTC
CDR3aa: CASSYSHSSYEQYF

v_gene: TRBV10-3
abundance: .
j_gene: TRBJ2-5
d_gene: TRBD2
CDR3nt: TGTGCCATCAGCCCAACTAGCGGGGGAGCAGAGACCCAGTACTTC
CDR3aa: CAISPTSGGAETQYF

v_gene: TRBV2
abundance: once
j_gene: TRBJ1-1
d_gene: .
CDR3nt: TGTGCCAGCACAGGGGACACTGAAGCTTTCTTT
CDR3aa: CASTGDTEAFF

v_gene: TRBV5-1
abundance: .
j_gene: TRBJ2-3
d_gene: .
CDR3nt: TGCGCCAGCAGCTTGGAGGGCAGGGATCCAGATACGCAGTATTTT
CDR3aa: CASSLEGRDPDTQYF

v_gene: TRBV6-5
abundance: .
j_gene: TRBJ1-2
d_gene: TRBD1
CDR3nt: TGTGCCAGCAGTTCCGACAGGGCGCGGTGGGGCTACACCTTC
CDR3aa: CASSSDRARWGYTF

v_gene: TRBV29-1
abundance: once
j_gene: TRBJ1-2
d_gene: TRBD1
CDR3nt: TGCAGCGTCGAAACCAGGGGGGGCTATGGCTACACCTTC
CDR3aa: CSVETRGGYGYTF

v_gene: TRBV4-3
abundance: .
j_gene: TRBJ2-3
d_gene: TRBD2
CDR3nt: TGCGCCAGCAGCCAAGATAGGTCTAGCGGGGGGGCGGATACGCAGTATTTT
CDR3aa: CASSQDRSSGGADTQYF

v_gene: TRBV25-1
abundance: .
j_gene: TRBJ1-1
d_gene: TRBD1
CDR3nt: TGTGCCAGCTCTCCGAACAGGGGTTGGACTGAAGCTTTCTTT
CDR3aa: CASSPNRGWTEAFF

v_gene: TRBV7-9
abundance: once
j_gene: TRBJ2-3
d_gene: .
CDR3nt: TGTGCCAGCAGCAACAGGGCCATGGGCCCAGATACGCAGTATTTT
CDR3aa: CASSNRAMGPDTQYF

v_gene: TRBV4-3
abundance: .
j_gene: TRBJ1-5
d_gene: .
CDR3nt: TGCGCCAGCAGCCAAGAGTGGACTGTACAGGGTTCCCAGCCCCAGCATTTT
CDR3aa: CASSQEWTVQGSQPQHF

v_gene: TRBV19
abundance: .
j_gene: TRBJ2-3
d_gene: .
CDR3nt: TGTGCCAGTAGTTTCAGTCGGGACCAAGATACGCAGTATTTT
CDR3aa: CASSFSRDQDTQYF

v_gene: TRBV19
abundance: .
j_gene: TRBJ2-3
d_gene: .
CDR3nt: TGTGCCAGTAGTCCCCCGGCGGACCCCACAGATACGCAGTATTTT
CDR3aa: CASSPPADPTDTQYF

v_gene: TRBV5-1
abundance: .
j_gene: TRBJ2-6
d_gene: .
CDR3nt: TGCGCCAGCAGCTTGGAAGTGGGATCTGGGGCCAACGTCCTGACTTTC
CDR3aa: CASSLEVGSGANVLTF

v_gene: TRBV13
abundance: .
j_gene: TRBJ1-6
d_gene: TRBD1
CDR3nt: TGTGCCAGCAGCTCTCAGGGGGCGAATTCACCCCTCCACTTT
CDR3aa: CASSSQGANSPLHF

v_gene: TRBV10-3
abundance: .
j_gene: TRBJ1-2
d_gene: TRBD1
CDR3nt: TGTGCCATCAGCCTGATGGGGGGACAGGGGGACTATGGCTACACCTTC
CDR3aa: CAISLMGGQGDYGYTF

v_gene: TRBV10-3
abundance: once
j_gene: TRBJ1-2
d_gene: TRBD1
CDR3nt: TGTGCCATCAGTGAGCCTAGGGACAGACCAACCTATGGCTACACCTTC
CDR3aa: CAISEPRDRPTYGYTF

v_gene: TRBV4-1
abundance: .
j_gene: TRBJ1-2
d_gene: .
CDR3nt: TGCGCCAGCAGCCAATACTGGTCGGATGGCTACACCTTC
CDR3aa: CASSQYWSDGYTF

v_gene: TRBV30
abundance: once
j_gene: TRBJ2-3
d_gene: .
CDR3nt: TGTGCCTGGAGCGTGAGCTCGGATACGCAGTATTTT
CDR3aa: CAWSVSSDTQYF

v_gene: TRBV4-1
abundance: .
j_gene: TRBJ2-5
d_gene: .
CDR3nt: TGCGCCAGCAGCCAAGATCATCGGGCCCAGGGGACCCAGTACTTC
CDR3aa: CASSQDHRAQGTQYF

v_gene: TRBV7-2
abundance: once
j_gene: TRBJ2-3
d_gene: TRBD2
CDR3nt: TGTGCCAGCAGCCCGGGGACTAGCGGGGGGCGGGGGTATTTT
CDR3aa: CASSPGTSGGRGYF

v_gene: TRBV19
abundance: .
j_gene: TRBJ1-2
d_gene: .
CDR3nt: TGTGCCAGTAGTATAGTGTCCGCCGTGGATGGCTACACCTTC
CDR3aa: CASSIVSAVDGYTF

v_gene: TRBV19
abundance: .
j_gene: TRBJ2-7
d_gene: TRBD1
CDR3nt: TGTGCCAGTAAATACGGGACAGGAATCTACGAGCAGTACTTC
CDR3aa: CASKYGTGIYEQYF

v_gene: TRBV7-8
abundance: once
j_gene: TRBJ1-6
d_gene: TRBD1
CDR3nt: TGTGCCAGCGGCCCTCAACAGGGGGCGAGTTCACCCCTCCACTTT
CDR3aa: CASGPQQGASSPLHF

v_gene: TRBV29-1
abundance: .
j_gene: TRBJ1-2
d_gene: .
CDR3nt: TGCAGCGTTGAAGGTCAGCTAATTAACTATGGCTACACCTTC
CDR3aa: CSVEGQLINYGYTF

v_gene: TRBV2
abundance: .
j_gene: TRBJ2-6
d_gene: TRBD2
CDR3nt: TGTGCCAGCAGGCCCGGGGGAGGGTCTGGGGCCAACGTCCTGACTTTC
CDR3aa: CASRPGGGSGANVLTF

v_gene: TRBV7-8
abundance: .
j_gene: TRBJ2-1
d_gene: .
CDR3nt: TGTGCCAGCAGGGACGGGACTCCGACCTACAATGAGCAGTTCTTC
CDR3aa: CASRDGTPTYNEQFF

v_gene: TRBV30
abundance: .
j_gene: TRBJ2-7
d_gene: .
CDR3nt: TGTGCCTGGAGCAGGGGACACGAGCAGTACTTC
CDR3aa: CAWSRGHEQYF

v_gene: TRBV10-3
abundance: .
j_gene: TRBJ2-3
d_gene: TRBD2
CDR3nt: TGTGCCATCAGTGGCCCAGGGGCGGGGGGCCTCACAGATACGCAGTATTTT
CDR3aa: CAISGPGAGGLTDTQYF

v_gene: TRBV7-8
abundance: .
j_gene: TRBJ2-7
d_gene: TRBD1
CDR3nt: TGTGCCAGCAGCGGGACAGGGGATTCCTACGAGCAGTACTTC
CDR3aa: CASSGTGDSYEQYF

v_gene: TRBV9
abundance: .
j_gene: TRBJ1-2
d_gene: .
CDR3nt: TGTGCCAGCAGCGTAGAAGGGGTACATGGCTACACCTTC
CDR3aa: CASSVEGVHGYTF

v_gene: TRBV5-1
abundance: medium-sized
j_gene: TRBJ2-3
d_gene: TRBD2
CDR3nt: TGCGCCAGCAGTGAGCGGGGGAGGACAGATACGCAGTATTTT
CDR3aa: CASSERGRTDTQYF

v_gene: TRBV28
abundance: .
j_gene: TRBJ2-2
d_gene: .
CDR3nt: TGTGCCAGCAGTAGTCGGAGCACGAACACCGGGGAGCTGTTTTTT
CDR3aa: CASSSRSTNTGELFF